The 29 T cell receptor beta chains listed next were all sequenced from one sample in a study of T cell clones after liver transplantation. TCRdb keeps only in-frame clones here, not all; method: immunoSEQ multiplex PCR. The profile shows more than 65,000 clones, under 95% of them singletons. The sample here was CD4+ T cells from blood, taken before liver transplant. The source of these receptors is a human donor who received a liver transplant.

In the case of this clone: At the DNA level, this CDR3 is encoded by other sequences in the same sample as well. The rearrangement links TRBV5-1 to TRBJ1-1; D is undetermined. Per the germline V gene, CDR1 is SGHRS and CDR2 is YFSETQ. The CDR3 consists of 14 residues. The V end lost 2 bases, the J end lost 0 bases, and 8 bases lay between the germline ends. The CDR3 DNA sequence: TGCGCCAGCAGCTTAGGCAGGCTGAACACTGAAGCTTTCTTT. The encoded protein is CASSLGRLNTEAFF.

V usage is TRBV5-1 and J usage is TRBJ2-7; 9 positions agree with TRBD2. CDR3 size: 16 residues. V lost 4 bases to trimming and J lost 3 bases; unmatched junction nucleotides: 11. From germline, CDR1 is SGHRS and CDR2 YFSETQ. CDR3 nucleotide sequence: TGCGCCAGCAGCCCAAGGGTAGCGGGAGCAAACTACGAGCAGTACTTC. Translated, it gives CASSPRVAGANYEQYF.

The chain employs TRBV19 and TRBJ2-7, with 9 bases matching TRBD2. The V gene end was trimmed by 0 bases and the J gene end by 3 bases; junction bases not matched to a gene: 3. The CDR3 spans 15 residues. Germline CDR1 is LNHDA and CDR2 is SQIVND (reference sequence). CDR3 DNA: TGTGCCAGTAGTATAGAGGGGACTAGCCTCTACGAGCAGTACTTC. It encodes CASSIEGTSLYEQYF. The full variable domain, rest sourced from reference TRBV19 and TRBJ2-7, is DGGITQSPKYLFRKEGQNVTLSCEQNLNHDAMYWYRQDPGQGLRLIYYSQIVNDFQKGDIAEGYSVSREKKESFPLTVTSAQKNPTAFYLCASSIEGTSLYEQYFGPGTRLTVT.

The CDR3 nucleotides read TGTGCCATCAGTGAGACTAGCAATGAGCAGTTCTTC. Its translation: CAISETSNEQFF. The gene calls are TRBV10-3 and TRBJ2-1; possible D gene TRBD2, 5 bases. Germline loops: CDR1 ENHRY, CDR2 SYGVKD. The CDR3 is 12 amino acids. Trimming took 2 bases from V and 6 from J, leaving 5 bases between them.

J is TRBJ2-3 and V is TRBV7-3; 13 nucleotides agree with TRBD2. V shed 2 bases and J 4 bases; nucleotides not matched to a gene: 9. The germline CDR1 and CDR2 sequences are SGHTA and FQGTGA. The CDR3 is 18 amino acids. CDR3 protein: CASSLWGTSGTLADTQYF. In nucleotides, the CDR3 is TGTGCCAGCAGCTTATGGGGGACTAGCGGGACCCTCGCAGATACGCAGTATTTT.

The chain recombines TRBV5-1 with TRBJ2-2; 7 bases map to TRBD1. The CDR3 spans 15 residues. The ends lost 3 bases at V and 0 bases at J; junction bases unmatched: 2. Germline CDR1 is SGHRS and CDR2 is YFSETQ. CDR3 region: CASSSDRANTGELFF. CDR3 bases: TGCGCCAGCAGCTCCGACAGGGCGAACACCGGGGAGCTGTTTTTT. The full variable domain, completed using reference TRBV5-1 and TRBJ2-2, is KAGVTQTPRYLIKTRGQQVTLSCSPISGHRSVSWYQQTPGQGLQFLFEYFSETQRNKGNFPGRFSGRQFSNSRSEMNVSTLELGDSALYLCASSSDRANTGELFFGEGSRLTVL.

The chain has TRBV7-2 and TRBJ1-5; D remains unclear. Trimming pared 3 bases from V and 3 bases from J, leaving 9 bases between. The CDR3 runs 14 residues. Germline values: CDR1 SGHTA, CDR2 FQGNSA. CDR3 coding DNA: TGTGCCAGCAGCTTTTCCAGCTCCAATCAGCCCCAGCATTTT. As protein: CASSFSSSNQPQHF.

The genes are TRBV9 and TRBJ2-2, with a weak D call TRBD2 (5 bases). Trimming removed 0 bases at V and 3 bases at J, with 12 bases between. This CDR3 has 16 residues. Germline V gene lookup returns CDR1 SGDLS and CDR2 YYNGEE. CDR3 sequence (DNA): TGTGCCAGCAGCGTAGGCCCTAGCCCATACACCGGGGAGCTGTTTTTT. Translating gives CASSVGPSPYTGELFF.

The J gene is TRBJ2-5, the V gene TRBV18; 8 nucleotides line up with TRBD1. Per the germline V gene, CDR1 is KGHSH and CDR2 is LQKENI. The CDR3 has 16 amino acids. Trimming cost V 2 bases and J 5 bases; bases outside gene matches: 10. CDR3 protein: CASSPEIGRGRETQYF. As DNA, the CDR3 is TGTGCCAGCTCACCAGAAATCGGCAGGGGGCGGGAGACCCAGTACTTC.

The chain is built from TRBV7-2 and TRBJ2-7, with D possibly being TRBD1 (5 bases). There are 12 residues in the CDR3. The V and J ends lost 4 bases and 3 bases respectively, with 7 bases between them. Germline V gene lookup returns CDR1 SGHTA and CDR2 FQGNSA. This CDR3 is CASSSQGYEQYF. DNA for the CDR3: TGTGCCAGCAGCTCCCAGGGCTACGAGCAGTACTTC.

The genes are TRBV10-2 and TRBJ2-7; D not resolved. The CDR3 is 14 residues long. With 4 bases removed from V and 7 bases from J, the gap between germline ends came to 17 bases. Germline assignment: CDR1 WSHSY and CDR2 SAAADI. CDR3 region: CASSARTRAQEQYF. CDR3 bases: TGCGCCAGCAGTGCACGAACTCGGGCGCAAGAGCAGTACTTC.

The V and J genes are TRBV18 and TRBJ1-1; D is perhaps TRBD1 (6 bases). V shed 1 base and J shed 4 bases, with 19 bases lying between them. This CDR3 region has 17 residues. From germline, CDR1 is KGHSH and CDR2 LQKENI. The CDR3, as DNA: TGTGCCAGCTCACCACTTTTCCAGACAGGCGGGAGCACTGAAGCTTTCTTT. This sequence encodes CASSPLFQTGGSTEAFF. The full variable domain, rest sourced from reference TRBV18 and TRBJ1-1, is NAGVMQNPRHLVRRRGQEARLRCSPMKGHSHVYWYRQLPEEGLKFMVYLQKENIIDESGMPKERFSAEFPKEGPSILRIQQVVRGDSAAYFCASSPLFQTGGSTEAFFGQGTRLTVV.

This chain links TRBV13 with TRBJ1-1, with TRBD1 matching over 7 bases. Germline CDR1 reads PRHDT; CDR2 reads FYEKMQ (reference sequence). The V gene end was trimmed by 2 bases and the J gene end by 5 bases; junction bases not matched to a gene: 5. The CDR3 runs 14 residues. The CDR3 sequence: CASSLRSGGTEAFF. The CDR3 nucleotides are TGTGCCAGCAGCTTACGATCAGGGGGGACTGAAGCTTTCTTT.

The gene calls are TRBV6-5 and TRBJ2-1; possibly TRBD1 or TRBD2 for D (5 bases each). Germline CDR1 MNHEY, CDR2 SVGAGI. V dropped 4 bases and J dropped 0 bases, with 13 bases sitting between them. This CDR3 has 16 residues. Written as DNA, the CDR3 is TGTGCCAGCAGTTCCTGGACTGGGACCTCCTACAATGAGCAGTTCTTC. Its translation: CASSSWTGTSYNEQFF.

This chain connects TRBV5-1 to TRBJ1-3; D gene ambiguous. Germline V gene sequence: CDR1 SGHRS, CDR2 YFSETQ. Trimming took off 4 bases at V and 4 bases at J, with 12 bases between the two ends. This CDR3 has 14 amino acids. CDR3 sequence (DNA): TGCGCCAGCAGCCTTGGCCCGGGGGGAAACACCATATATTTT. Protein sequence: CASSLGPGGNTIYF.

The chain uses TRBV28 and TRBJ1-2; tentatively, D is TRBD1 (5 bases). V was cut by 6 bases and J by 5 bases, with 22 bases left in between. Germline V CDR1 and CDR2: MDHEN, SYDVKM. The CDR3 is 16 amino acids. In DNA, the CDR3 is TGTGCCAGCAGCCCGAGGGTCCGGGAAGGGGCGTATGGCTACACCTTC. Translated: CASSPRVREGAYGYTF.

V is TRBV9 and J is TRBJ2-7; TRBD1 aligns across 8 bases. V lost 0 bases to trimming and J lost 7 bases; unmatched junction nucleotides: 9. The CDR3 runs 15 residues. CDR1 and CDR2 (germline): SGDLS, YYNGEE. CDR3 loop: CASSVGAGGAREQYF. Here the CDR3 DNA reads TGTGCCAGCAGCGTAGGGGCAGGGGGCGCAAGGGAGCAGTACTTC.

The chain carries TRBV18 and TRBJ1-1; no reliable D call. The germline V gene encodes CDR1 KGHSH and CDR2 LQKENI. Trimming pared 3 bases from V and 2 bases from J, leaving 10 bases between. This CDR3 has 14 residues. CDR3 amino acids: CASSPSRLNTEAFF. CDR3 in DNA: TGTGCCAGCTCACCGAGCAGGCTTAACACTGAAGCTTTCTTT.

The V and J genes are TRBV5-5 and TRBJ2-7, with 8 bases fitting TRBD2. Losses at the gene ends were 2 bases for V and 6 bases for J; bases not matched to a gene: 7. Germline CDR1 and CDR2: SGHKS and YYEKEE (reference sequence). The CDR3 is 14 amino acids. CDR3 sequence: CASSFSGTPPEQYF. The CDR3 DNA sequence: TGTGCCAGCAGCTTTAGCGGGACCCCTCCCGAGCAGTACTTC.

V usage is TRBV5-1 and J usage is TRBJ2-7; D is unclear. The CDR3 covers 15 residues. Per germline, CDR1 SGHRS and CDR2 YFSETQ. Trimming removed 0 bases at V and 5 bases at J, with 15 bases between. The CDR3 nucleotides read TGCGCCAGCAGCTTGGGAGCCCCGGATCGGGACGAGCAGTACTTC. Protein product: CASSLGAPDRDEQYF. The whole variable domain, remainder taken from reference TRBV5-1 and TRBJ2-7, is KAGVTQTPRYLIKTRGQQVTLSCSPISGHRSVSWYQQTPGQGLQFLFEYFSETQRNKGNFPGRFSGRQFSNSRSEMNVSTLELGDSALYLCASSLGAPDRDEQYFGPGTRLTVT.

V gene TRBV7-2 combines with J gene TRBJ1-4, with TRBD1 as a possible D gene (5 bases). Germline V gene data show CDR1 as SGHTA and CDR2 as FQGNSA. Trimming stripped 5 bases from V and 6 bases from J, with 13 bases between. The CDR3 is made up of 14 amino acids. The CDR3 nucleotides are TGTGCCAGCAGCCTAAAGGGGCGGGATGAAAAACTGTTTTTT. It codes for CASSLKGRDEKLFF.

The rearrangement links TRBV2 to TRBJ1-5; no firm D call. The CDR3 is 13 residues long. The V and J ends lost 6 bases and 3 bases respectively, with 9 bases between them. Germline CDR1 is SNHLY and CDR2 is FYNNEI. CDR3 sequence: CASRGDHNQPQHF. The CDR3 DNA reads as TGTGCCAGCAGAGGCGATCACAATCAGCCCCAGCATTTT.

The chain links TRBV11-3 to TRBJ2-5, with D maybe TRBD1 (5 bases). The CDR3 length is 15 residues. V lost 1 base, J lost 5 bases, and 14 bases lay in between. The germline CDR1 and CDR2 sequences are SGHNT and YENEEA. CDR3 amino acids: CASSLVRGLRETQYF. CDR3 nucleotide sequence: TGTGCCAGCAGCTTAGTAAGGGGATTGAGGGAGACCCAGTACTTC.

V and J are TRBV7-2 and TRBJ1-4, with no clear D. Germline V gene data show CDR1 as SGHTA and CDR2 as FQGNSA. V was trimmed by 1 base and J by 8 bases, leaving 8 bases between them. The CDR3 extends over 13 amino acids. CDR3 DNA sequence: TGTGCCAGCAGCTTAGTGGTGGCCGAAAAACTGTTTTTT. Translating gives CASSLVVAEKLFF.

The chain is built from TRBV27 and TRBJ1-5, with D perhaps matching TRBD1 (6 bases). Trimming took off 5 bases at V and 3 bases at J, with 17 bases between the two ends. The germline CDR1 and CDR2 sequences are MNHEY and SMNVEV (reference sequence). This CDR3 contains 16 residues. This CDR3 is CASSPRTDAYNQPQHF. The CDR3, as DNA: TGTGCCAGCAGTCCTCGGACAGACGCCTACAATCAGCCCCAGCATTTT.

V is TRBV9 and J is TRBJ2-1; 7 bases align to TRBD2. The J segment lost 5 bases and the V segment lost 2 bases, leaving 7 bases of the junction unmatched. Per the germline V gene, CDR1 is SGDLS and CDR2 is YYNGEE. This CDR3 spans 15 amino acids. The CDR3: CASSVRDYRNNEQFF. CDR3 DNA: TGTGCCAGCAGCGTCCGGGACTACAGGAACAATGAGCAGTTCTTC.

CDR3 sequence (DNA): TGTGCCAGCAGTGAACTACGGGAGGGTGGGTGGCAAGAGCAGTACTTC. Translated, it gives CASSELREGGWQEQYF. This rearrangement joins TRBV6-1 to TRBJ2-7; 8 positions match TRBD2. J was trimmed by 7 bases and V by 2 bases; bases with no gene match: 13. The CDR3 totals 16 residues. Germline V gives CDR1 MNHNS, CDR2 SASEGT.

The chain combines TRBV6-4 with TRBJ2-3, with a possible D match to TRBD1 (5 bases). This CDR3 has 15 amino acids. Trimming removed 2 bases from V and 0 bases from J, with 9 bases in between. Germline CDR1 MRHNA, CDR2 SNTAGT. Here the CDR3 DNA reads TGTGCCAGCAGTGACCAGGGCCTTAGCACAGATACGCAGTATTTT. Translated, it gives CASSDQGLSTDTQYF.

The chain recombines TRBV28 with TRBJ2-3, with 9 bases identical to TRBD2. The CDR3 covers 16 residues. V shed 3 bases and J 2 bases; nucleotides not matched to a gene: 6. Per the germline V gene, CDR1 is MDHEN and CDR2 is SYDVKM. The chain's CDR3 is CASSLREGGITDTQYF. DNA of the CDR3: TGTGCCAGCAGTTTGCGGGAGGGCGGGATCACAGATACGCAGTATTTT. The full variable domain, with the rest looked up from reference TRBV28 and TRBJ2-3, is DVKVTQSSRYLVKRTGEKVFLECVQDMDHENMFWYRQDPGLGLRLIYFSYDVKMKEKGDIPEGYSVSREKKERFSLILESASTNQTSMYLCASSLREGGITDTQYFGPGTRLTVL.